This paragraph reports one TCR beta chain. What it binds is unknown. Germline V gene data show CDR1 as SGHTA and CDR2 as FQGNSA. The CDR3 length is 16 residues. V dropped 3 bases and J dropped 9 bases, with 21 bases sitting between them. The data were obtained in a study of blood T cells in healthy people across ages. Findings of the study overall: Those diversity estimates obtained from one million T cells were thought to be underestimates. Per-million-T-cell TCR beta diversity fell roughly linearly with age.

Then a second PCR, running roughly 7 to 11 cycles, was carried out with a sample-barcoded 5' primer and a J-beta primer mix. From each sample, at least 2.5 million paired-end reads containing CDR3 were obtained. TCRdb reprocessed the 5' RACE reads with MiXCR, giving one entry per CDR3 protein. The table records 800,000 to 950,000 distinct CDR3 sequences, about 29% of them present only once. These data were also reused for a study on T cells of mothers and their children.

The sequencing input was blood. This chain links TRBV7-2 with TRBJ2-1; tentatively, D is TRBD1 (6 bases). The TCR was taken from a woman aged 35 to 49 in good health. This chain's CDR3 is CASSFPPARQGSEQFF. DNA for the CDR3: TGTGCCAGCAGCTTCCCCCCTGCTCGCCAGGGGTCTGAGCAGTTCTTC. The whole variable domain, remainder taken from reference TRBV7-2 and TRBJ2-1, is GAGVSQSPSNKVTEKGKDVELRCDPISGHTALYWYRQSLGQGLEFLIYFQGNSAPDKSGLPSDRFSAERTGGSVSTLTIQRTQQEDSAVYLCASSFPPARQGSEQFFGPGTRLTVL.